The 6 T cell receptor beta chains given below trace back to one sample, sequenced in a study of CD8+ T cells in alopecia areata. cDNA serving as the sequencing template came from extracted, reverse transcribed RNA. Only in-frame clones appear in the TCRdb table, and some are missing; sequencing was by immunoSEQ multiplex PCR. The table includes roughly 100,000 clones, around 50% detected once. Sequencing was performed on CD4+ T cells sorted from blood. The receptors stem from a human donor in good health.

The chain carries TRBV5-7 and TRBJ2-1; D assignment may be TRBD1 or TRBD2 (6 bases each). TRBV5-7 qualifies as an ORF whose function is uncertain. The CDR3 spans 14 residues. V dropped 0 bases and J dropped 7 bases, with 11 bases sitting between them. The CDR3 here is CASSLATGRNEQFF. CDR3 nucleotide sequence: TGTGCCAGCAGCTTGGCCACAGGGAGGAATGAGCAGTTCTTC.

The genes are TRBV5-1 and TRBJ2-7; D is ambiguous. V was trimmed by 4 bases and J by 2 bases, leaving 16 bases between them. Germline CDR1 reads SGHRS; CDR2 reads YFSETQ. This CDR3 has 15 residues. CDR3 protein: CASSPTNTGPYEQYF. DNA of the CDR3: TGCGCCAGCAGCCCGACAAACACGGGTCCCTACGAGCAGTACTTC.

In this sample, this clone turned up a few times. V gene TRBV4-2 combines with J gene TRBJ2-2; D not certain. Germline CDR1 is LGHNA and CDR2 is YNFKEQ. Trimming left V 3 bases short and J 9 bases short, with 11 bases between. The CDR3 spans 13 residues. The CDR3 nucleotides are TGTGCCAGCAGCCAGGATCTAGAAAGGGAGCTGTTTTTT. Protein product: CASSQDLERELFF.

Only a few counts were recorded for this clone. The V and J genes are TRBV29-1 and TRBJ2-5; no reliable D call. The V and J ends lost 4 bases and 5 bases respectively, with 14 bases between them. The CDR3 totals 13 residues. The germline V gene encodes CDR1 SQVTM and CDR2 ANQGSEA. Here the CDR3 DNA reads TGCAGCGTTGTACCCCCACCCGGGGAGACCCAGTACTTC. Its translation: CSVVPPPGETQYF. The full variable domain, in which reference TRBV29-1 and TRBJ2-5 provide the parts outside the CDR3, is SAVISQKPSRDICQRGTSLTIQCQVDSQVTMMFWYRQQPGQSLTLIATANQGSEATYESGFVIDKFPISRPNLTFSTLTVSNMSPEDSSIYLCSVVPPPGETQYFGPGTRLLVL.

V is TRBV7-3 and J is TRBJ2-3, with TRBD1 identical over 9 bases. The CDR3 length is 13 residues. V shed 7 bases and J 4 bases; nucleotides not matched to a gene: 3. CDR1 and CDR2 (germline): SGHTA, FQGTGA. The CDR3 sequence is CASNRDRADTQYF. The CDR3 coding sequence is TGTGCCAGCAACCGGGACAGGGCAGATACGCAGTATTTT.

The CDR3 loop is CASSFWQSEETQYF. The CDR3 nucleotides read TGCGCCAGCAGCTTCTGGCAGTCAGAAGAGACCCAGTACTTC. The chain combines TRBV5-1 with TRBJ2-5, with no clear D. Germline lookup yields CDR1 SGHRS and CDR2 YFSETQ. The CDR3 length is 14 residues. Between the trimmed V and J ends, which lost 2 bases and 3 bases, there was a span of 11 bases.